What follows describes a single T cell receptor beta chain. Time point defined: patch test 2, 6 weeks after DPC sensitization. Sample treatment: therapeutic diphenylcyclopropenone sensitization with weekly scalp DPC. The record originates from a study of human T cells and chemical hapten exposure. A single record per CDR3 protein comes from TCRdb applying MiXCR to the RACE reads. The profile covers under 85,000 distinct CDR3 sequences, with around 10% appearing a single time and about 6.6% taken by the ten largest. V gave up 7 bases and J gave up 0 bases; unmatched junction bases: 7. CDR1 SQVTM and CDR2 ANQGSEA come from the germline V gene. The CDR3 length is 14 residues.

V and J are TRBV29-1 and TRBJ1-2; 8 bases match TRBD1. The sample here was whole blood, taken in connection with sensitization to the hapten diphenylcyclopropenone (DPC). This receptor was taken from a woman in her fifties or sixties with alopecia areata. Some clones in this sample may be carry-over from other donors' samples. The CDR3 region has the DNA TGCAGCGCCGCCGGGACAGGCTCTAACTATGGCTACACCTTC. Encoded protein: CSAAGTGSNYGYTF. The whole variable domain, remainder taken from reference TRBV29-1 and TRBJ1-2, is SAVISQKPSRDICQRGTSLTIQCQVDSQVTMMFWYRQQPGQSLTLIATANQGSEATYESGFVIDKFPISRPNLTFSTLTVSNMSPEDSSIYLCSAAGTGSNYGYTFGSGTRLTVV.